This T cell receptor (beta chain) was sequenced during a study of T cell responses to AZD1222 COVID-19 vaccine. Repertoires were generated with immunoSEQ multiplex PCR, while TCRdb's copy carries only in-frame clones and drops some. The sample has roughly 150,000 clones, approximately 90% seen once; the top ten hold less than 1.6%. A remark on this clone: The antigen remains undetermined.

Whole-study results and caveats: There were vaccine-associated CD4 TCRs across spike, dominant at 160-218 and 743-854. Epitopes outside B.1.351 and B.1.1.7 mutated regions reportedly drew nearly half of spike TCRs. The breadth and depth of Spike-specific TCRs increased once two AZD1222 doses had been given.

V dropped 6 bases and J dropped 7 bases, with 13 bases sitting between them. The CDR3 extends over 13 amino acids. Germline V gene data show CDR1 as SGHAT and CDR2 as FQNNGV. This TCR derives from an adult who received the AZD1222 COVID-19 vaccine. This chain uses TRBV11-2 with TRBJ1-3; D uncertain. Sequencing was performed on peripheral blood, taken 28 days after the second AZD1222 dose. The CDR3 DNA follows: TGTGCCAGCAGGCACCTTGGGGAGAACACCATATATTTT. Protein: CASRHLGENTIYF.